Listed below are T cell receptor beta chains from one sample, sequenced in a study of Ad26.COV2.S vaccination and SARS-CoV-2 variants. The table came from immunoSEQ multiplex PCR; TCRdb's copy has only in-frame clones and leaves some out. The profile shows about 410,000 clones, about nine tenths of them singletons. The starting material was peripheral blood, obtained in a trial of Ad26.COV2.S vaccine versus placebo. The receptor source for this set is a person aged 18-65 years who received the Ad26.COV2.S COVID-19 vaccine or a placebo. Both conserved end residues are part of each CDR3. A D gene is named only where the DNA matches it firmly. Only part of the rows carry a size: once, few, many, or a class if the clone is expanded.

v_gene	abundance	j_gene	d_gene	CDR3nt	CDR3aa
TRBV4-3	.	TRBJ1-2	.	TGCGCCAGCAGCCAAGATATTAGTGGCAGGGCGGGTTATGGCTACACCTTC	CASSQDISGRAGYGYTF
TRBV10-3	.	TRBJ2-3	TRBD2	TGTGCCATCAGTCAAACCATTAGTAGCGGGGGGGCCGCAGATACGCAGTATTTT	CAISQTISSGGAADTQYF
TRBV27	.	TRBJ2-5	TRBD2	TGTGCCAGCAGTTATCAGGGAGGGCGGGAGACCCAGTACTTC	CASSYQGGRETQYF
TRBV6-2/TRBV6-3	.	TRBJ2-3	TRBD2	TGTGCCAGCAGTGGGACTAGCGGGGTGATGGATACGCAGTATTTT	CASSGTSGVMDTQYF
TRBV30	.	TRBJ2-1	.	TGTGCCTGGACCGGAATCCGGGCAGGGGCCTACAATGAGCAGTTCTTC	CAWTGIRAGAYNEQFF
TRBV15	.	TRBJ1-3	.	TGTGCCACCAGCAGAGGGGTAGGGGCACAAAACACCATATATTTT	CATSRGVGAQNTIYF
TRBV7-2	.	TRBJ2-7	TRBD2	TGTGCCAGCAGCCCTGGTAGGGGACTAGCTGCTGGGGAGCAGTACTTC	CASSPGRGLAAGEQYF
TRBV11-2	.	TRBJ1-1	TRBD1	TGTGCCAGCAGCTTAGTCAGGACAGGGGGGTCTGAAGCTTTCTTT	CASSLVRTGGSEAFF
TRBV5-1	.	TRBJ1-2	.	TGCGCCAGCAGCTTGGTGCTGGACACCAACTATGGCTACACCTTC	CASSLVLDTNYGYTF
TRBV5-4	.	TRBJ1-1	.	TGTGCCAGCAGCTTGAGAGTTGGGAACACTGAAGCTTTCTTT	CASSLRVGNTEAFF
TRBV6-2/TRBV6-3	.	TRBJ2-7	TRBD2	TGTGCCAGCAGCAGTAAGCGGGGGCGGGTTCTACACGAGCAGTACTTC	CASSSKRGRVLHEQYF
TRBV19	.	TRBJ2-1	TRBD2	TGTGCCAGTAGTGTGCCGGGACTATACAATGAGCAGTTCTTC	CASSVPGLYNEQFF
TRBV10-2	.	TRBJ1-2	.	TGCGCCAGCACTGGCACGAACTATGGCTACACCTTC	CASTGTNYGYTF
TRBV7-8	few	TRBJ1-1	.	TGTGCCAGCAGCCCCCCCGCGGGTTTCACTGAAGCTTTCTTT	CASSPPAGFTEAFF
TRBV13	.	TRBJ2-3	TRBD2	TGTGCCAGCAGCCTGGGGCTAGCGGGGGCTGATACGCAGTATTTT	CASSLGLAGADTQYF
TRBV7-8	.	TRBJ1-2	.	TGTGCCAGCAGCTTCTCCCCGAAGCGGGACAACTATGGCTACACCTTC	CASSFSPKRDNYGYTF
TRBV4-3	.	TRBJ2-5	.	TGCGCCAGCAGCCAACGGACATACCAAGAGACCCAGTACTTC	CASSQRTYQETQYF
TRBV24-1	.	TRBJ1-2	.	TGTGCCACCAGTGACCTAGACCGGTCCTATGGCTACACCTTC	CATSDLDRSYGYTF
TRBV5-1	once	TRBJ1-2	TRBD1	TGCGCCAGCAGCCCCAGGACAGGGGGCTTTCTTCGGGGCTACACCTTC	CASSPRTGGFLRGYTF
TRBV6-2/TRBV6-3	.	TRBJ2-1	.	TGTGCCAGCAGTTACGTGGGACCCAACAATGAGCAGTTCTTC	CASSYVGPNNEQFF
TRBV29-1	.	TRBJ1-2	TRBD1	TGCAGCGTTGAAGATTGGACAGGGAGGCAAACCCCAGGGGGCTACACCTTC	CSVEDWTGRQTPGGYTF
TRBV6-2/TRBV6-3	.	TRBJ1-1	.	TGTGCCAGCAGTTACTCGTACAGGAACACTGAAGCTTTCTTT	CASSYSYRNTEAFF
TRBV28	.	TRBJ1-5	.	TGTGCCAGCAGTTTGTATGGTAATCAGCCCCAGCATTTT	CASSLYGNQPQHF
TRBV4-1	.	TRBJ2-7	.	TGCGCCAGCAGCCCCCAAACAGGGTACGAGCAGTACTTC	CASSPQTGYEQYF
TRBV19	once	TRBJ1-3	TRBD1	TGTGCCAGTAGTTCACAGGGGTCCACCATATATTTT	CASSSQGSTIYF
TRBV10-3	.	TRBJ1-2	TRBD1	TGTGCCATCAGTGAGTCGATCACAGGGGTTATTGGCTACACCTTC	CAISESITGVIGYTF
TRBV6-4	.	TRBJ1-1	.	TGTGCCAGCAGTGAGGGGGCGCACACTGAAGCTTTCTTT	CASSEGAHTEAFF
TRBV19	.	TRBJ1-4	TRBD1	TGTGCCAGTAGTCCCCCAGGGGGCTTTTCTAATGAAAAACTGTTTTTT	CASSPPGGFSNEKLFF
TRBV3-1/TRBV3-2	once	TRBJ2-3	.	TGTGCCAGCAGCCTTGTGTGCCGCGCAGGGCCCGCTAGCACAGATACGCAGTATTTT	CASSLVCRAGPASTDTQYF
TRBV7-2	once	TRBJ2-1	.	TGTGCCAGCAGCTCCCGGGGGTCCATCTACAATGAGCAGTTCTTC	CASSSRGSIYNEQFF
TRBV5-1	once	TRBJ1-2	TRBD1	TGCGCCAGCAGCTTGGGCATAAGACAGGGCCGGGGCTACACCTTC	CASSLGIRQGRGYTF
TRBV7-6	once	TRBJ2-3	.	TGTGCCAGCAGCTTAGGGCCGGCTAGCACAGATACGCAGTATTTT	CASSLGPASTDTQYF
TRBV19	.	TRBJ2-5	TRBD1	TGTGCCAGTAGTATAGTTCTGGGACAGGGGGGACGAGAGACCCAGTACTTC	CASSIVLGQGGRETQYF
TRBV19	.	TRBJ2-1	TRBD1	TGTGCCAGTAGTCCCCGACAGGGTCCGCTGGGCTACAATGAGCAGTTCTTC	CASSPRQGPLGYNEQFF
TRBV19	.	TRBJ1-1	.	TGTGCCAGTATTATCGGAAACACTGAAGCTTTCTTT	CASIIGNTEAFF
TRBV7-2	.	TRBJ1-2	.	TGTGCCAGCAGCTTAGGTGGAGGGCCTCAGGGCTACACCTTC	CASSLGGGPQGYTF
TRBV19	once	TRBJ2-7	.	TGTGCCAGTAGTGCCCTTCGGGGGGAGCAGTACTTC	CASSALRGEQYF
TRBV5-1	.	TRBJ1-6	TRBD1	TGCGCCAGCAGCTTAGGAGGGGGCAATAATTCACCCCTCCACTTT	CASSLGGGNNSPLHF
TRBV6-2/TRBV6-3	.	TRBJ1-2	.	TGTGCCAGCAGTGTAGACAAAGGCTATGGCTACACCTTC	CASSVDKGYGYTF
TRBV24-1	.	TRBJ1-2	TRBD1	TGTGCCACCAGAAGGACAGGGGAATATGGCTACACCTTC	CATRRTGEYGYTF
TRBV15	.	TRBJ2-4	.	TGTGCCACCAGCAGAGATGCGGGGAACAAAAACATTCAGTACTTC	CATSRDAGNKNIQYF
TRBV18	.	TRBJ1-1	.	TGTGCCAGCTCACCTGAAGGGGGCACTGAAGCTTTCTTT	CASSPEGGTEAFF
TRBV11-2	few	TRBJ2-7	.	TGTGCCAGCAGACCGCTCTCGAGACAGAGGTCTTACGAGCAGTACTTC	CASRPLSRQRSYEQYF
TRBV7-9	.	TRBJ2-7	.	TGTGCCAGCAGCTTACCCCAGGGCTACGAGCAGTACTTC	CASSLPQGYEQYF
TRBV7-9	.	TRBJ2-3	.	TGTGCCAGCAGCCCAGGCGTAATGGCTAGCACAGATACGCAGTATTTT	CASSPGVMASTDTQYF
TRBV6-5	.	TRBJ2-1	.	TGTGCCAGCAGCCCCACGGAGGGATGGAATGAGCAGTTCTTC	CASSPTEGWNEQFF
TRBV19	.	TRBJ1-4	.	TGTGCCAGTATAGCGACACGGGGGGAAAAACTGTTTTTT	CASIATRGEKLFF
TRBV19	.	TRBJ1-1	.	TGTGCCAGTAGTGTCGGGGTCTCGGAACGGGACACTGAAGCTTTCTTT	CASSVGVSERDTEAFF
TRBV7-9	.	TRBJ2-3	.	TGTGCCAGCAGCTTAGACCCCGATACGCAGTATTTT	CASSLDPDTQYF
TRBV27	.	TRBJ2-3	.	TGTGCCAGCAGTTCTACCCGGGGGACTAGCACAGATACGCAGTATTTT	CASSSTRGTSTDTQYF
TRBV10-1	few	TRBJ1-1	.	TGCGCCAGCATGGGGGGACTGAACACTGAAGCTTTCTTT	CASMGGLNTEAFF
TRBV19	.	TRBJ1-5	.	TGTGCCAGTAGTCCAGGGGTCGAGCCCCAGCATTTT	CASSPGVEPQHF